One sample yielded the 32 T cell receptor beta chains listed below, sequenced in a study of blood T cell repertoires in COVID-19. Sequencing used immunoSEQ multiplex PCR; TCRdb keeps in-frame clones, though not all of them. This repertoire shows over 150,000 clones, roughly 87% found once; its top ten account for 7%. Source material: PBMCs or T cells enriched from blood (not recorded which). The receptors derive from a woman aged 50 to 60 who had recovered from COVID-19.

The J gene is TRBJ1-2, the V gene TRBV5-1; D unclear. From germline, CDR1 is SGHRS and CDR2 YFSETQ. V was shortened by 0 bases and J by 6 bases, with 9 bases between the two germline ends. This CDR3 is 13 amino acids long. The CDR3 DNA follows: TGCGCCAGCAGCTTGGGACAACTTGATGGCTACACCTTC. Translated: CASSLGQLDGYTF.

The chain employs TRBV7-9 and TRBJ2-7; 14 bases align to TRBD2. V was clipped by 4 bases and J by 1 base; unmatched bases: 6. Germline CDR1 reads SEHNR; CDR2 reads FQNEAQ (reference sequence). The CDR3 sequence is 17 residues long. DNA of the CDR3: TGTGCCAGCAGCTCATTCGGACTAGCGGGAGGATCCTACGAGCAGTACTTC. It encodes CASSSFGLAGGSYEQYF.

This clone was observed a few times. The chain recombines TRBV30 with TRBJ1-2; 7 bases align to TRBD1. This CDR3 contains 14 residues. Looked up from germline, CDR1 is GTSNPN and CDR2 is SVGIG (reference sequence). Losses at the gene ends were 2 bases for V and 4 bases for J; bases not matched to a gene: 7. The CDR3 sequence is CAWSRGGTIYGYTF. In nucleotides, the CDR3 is TGTGCCTGGAGTAGAGGGGGCACCATCTATGGCTACACCTTC.

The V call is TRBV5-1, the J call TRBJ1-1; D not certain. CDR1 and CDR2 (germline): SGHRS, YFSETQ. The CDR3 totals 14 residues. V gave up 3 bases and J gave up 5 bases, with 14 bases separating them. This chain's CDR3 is CASSSLGGETEAFF. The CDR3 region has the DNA TGCGCCAGCAGCTCCCTTGGCGGGGAAACTGAAGCTTTCTTT.

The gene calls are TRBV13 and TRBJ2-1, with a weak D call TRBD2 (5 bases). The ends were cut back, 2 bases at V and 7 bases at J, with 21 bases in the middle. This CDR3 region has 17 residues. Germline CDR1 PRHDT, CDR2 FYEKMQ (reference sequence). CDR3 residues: CASSLPRPKAGLNEQFF. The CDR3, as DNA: TGTGCCAGCAGCTTACCTCGCCCCAAGGCGGGTCTTAATGAGCAGTTCTTC.

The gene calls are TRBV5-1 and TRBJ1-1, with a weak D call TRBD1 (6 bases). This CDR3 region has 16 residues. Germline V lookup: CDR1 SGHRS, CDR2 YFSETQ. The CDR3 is CPRNAGGAGMNTEAFF. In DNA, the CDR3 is TGCCCCCGCAACGCGGGGGGGGCTGGCATGAACACTGAAGCTTTCTTT.

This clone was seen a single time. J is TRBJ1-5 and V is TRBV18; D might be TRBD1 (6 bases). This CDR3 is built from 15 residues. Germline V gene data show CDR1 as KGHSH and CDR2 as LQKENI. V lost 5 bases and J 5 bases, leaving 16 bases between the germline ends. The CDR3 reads CASSAVTGIDQPQHF. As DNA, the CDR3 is TGTGCCAGCTCAGCCGTTACAGGGATCGATCAGCCCCAGCATTTT. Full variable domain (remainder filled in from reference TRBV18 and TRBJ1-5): NAGVMQNPRHLVRRRGQEARLRCSPMKGHSHVYWYRQLPEEGLKFMVYLQKENIIDESGMPKERFSAEFPKEGPSILRIQQVVRGDSAAYFCASSAVTGIDQPQHFGDGTRLSIL.

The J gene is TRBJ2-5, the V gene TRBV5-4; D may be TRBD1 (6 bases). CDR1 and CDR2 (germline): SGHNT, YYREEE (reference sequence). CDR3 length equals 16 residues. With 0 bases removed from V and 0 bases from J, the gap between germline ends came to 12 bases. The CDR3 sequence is CASSLAGTMYQETQYF. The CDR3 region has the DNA TGTGCCAGCAGCTTGGCCGGGACAATGTACCAAGAGACCCAGTACTTC.

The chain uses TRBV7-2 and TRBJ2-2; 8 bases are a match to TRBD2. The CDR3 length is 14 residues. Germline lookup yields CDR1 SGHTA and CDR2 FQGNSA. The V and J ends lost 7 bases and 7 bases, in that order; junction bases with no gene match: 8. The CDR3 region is CASIASGRVGELFF. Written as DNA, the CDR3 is TGTGCCAGCATAGCCAGCGGGAGAGTCGGGGAGCTGTTTTTT. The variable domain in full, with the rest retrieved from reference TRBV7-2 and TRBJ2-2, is GAGVSQSPSNKVTEKGKDVELRCDPISGHTALYWYRQSLGQGLEFLIYFQGNSAPDKSGLPSDRFSAERTGGSVSTLTIQRTQQEDSAVYLCASIASGRVGELFFGEGSRLTVL.

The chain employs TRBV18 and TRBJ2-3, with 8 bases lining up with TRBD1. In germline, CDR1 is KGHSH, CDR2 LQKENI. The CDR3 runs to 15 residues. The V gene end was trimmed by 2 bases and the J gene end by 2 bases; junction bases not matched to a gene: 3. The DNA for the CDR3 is TGTGCCAGCTCACCAGGGACAGGTAACACAGATACGCAGTATTTT. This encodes CASSPGTGNTDTQYF.

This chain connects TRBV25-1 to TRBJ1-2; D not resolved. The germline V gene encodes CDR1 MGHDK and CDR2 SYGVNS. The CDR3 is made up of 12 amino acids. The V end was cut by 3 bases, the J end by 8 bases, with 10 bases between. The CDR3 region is CASSDVGRGYTF. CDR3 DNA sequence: TGTGCCAGCAGTGATGTTGGGCGCGGCTACACCTTC.

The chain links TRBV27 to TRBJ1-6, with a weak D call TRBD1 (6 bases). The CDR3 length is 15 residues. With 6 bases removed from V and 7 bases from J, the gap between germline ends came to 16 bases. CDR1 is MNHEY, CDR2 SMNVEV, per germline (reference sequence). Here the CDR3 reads CASRYTGTQNSPLHF. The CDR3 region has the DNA TGTGCCAGCAGGTATACCGGGACACAGAATTCACCCCTCCACTTT.

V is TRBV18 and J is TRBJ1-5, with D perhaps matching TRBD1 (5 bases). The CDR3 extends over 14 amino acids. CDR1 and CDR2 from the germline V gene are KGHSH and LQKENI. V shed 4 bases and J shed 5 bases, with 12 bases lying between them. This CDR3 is CASSRKDTDQPQHF. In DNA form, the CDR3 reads TGTGCCAGCTCACGAAAGGACACAGATCAGCCCCAGCATTTT.

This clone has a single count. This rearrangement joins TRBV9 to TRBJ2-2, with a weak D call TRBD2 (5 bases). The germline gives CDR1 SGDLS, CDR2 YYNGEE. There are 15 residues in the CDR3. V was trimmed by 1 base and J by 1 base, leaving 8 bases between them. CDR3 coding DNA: TGTGCCAGCAGCGTATCCAGCGGGAACACCGGGGAGCTGTTTTTT. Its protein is CASSVSSGNTGELFF.

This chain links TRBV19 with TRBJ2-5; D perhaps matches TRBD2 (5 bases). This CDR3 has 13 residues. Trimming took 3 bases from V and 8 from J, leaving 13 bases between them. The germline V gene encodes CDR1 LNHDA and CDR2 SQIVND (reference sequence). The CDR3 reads CASSIGGTPTQYF. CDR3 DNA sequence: TGTGCCAGTAGTATCGGAGGCACACCCACCCAGTACTTC.

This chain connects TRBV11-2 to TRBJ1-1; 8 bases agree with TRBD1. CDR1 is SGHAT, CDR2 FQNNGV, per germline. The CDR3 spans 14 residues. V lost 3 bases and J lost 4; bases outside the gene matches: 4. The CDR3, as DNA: TGTGCCAGCAGCTTTCAGGGGGCGAGCACTGAAGCTTTCTTT. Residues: CASSFQGASTEAFF.

CDR3 DNA: TGCGCCAGCTGTGGGGGGACAGGGGAGGTGGGTCGTCAGCCCCAGCATTTT. This gives the protein CASCGGTGEVGRQPQHF. The genes are TRBV10-2 and TRBJ1-5; TRBD1 matches at 10 bases. Germline CDR1 is WSHSY and CDR2 is SAAADI. This CDR3 spans 17 amino acids. V was clipped by 8 bases and J by 6 bases; unmatched bases: 16.

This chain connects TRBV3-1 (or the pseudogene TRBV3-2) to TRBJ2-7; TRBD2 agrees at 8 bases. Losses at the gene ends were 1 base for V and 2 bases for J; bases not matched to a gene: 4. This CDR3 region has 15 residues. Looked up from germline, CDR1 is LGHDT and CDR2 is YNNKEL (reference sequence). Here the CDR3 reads CASSQGTSPTYEQYF. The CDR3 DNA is TGTGCCAGCAGCCAAGGGACTAGCCCTACCTACGAGCAGTACTTC.

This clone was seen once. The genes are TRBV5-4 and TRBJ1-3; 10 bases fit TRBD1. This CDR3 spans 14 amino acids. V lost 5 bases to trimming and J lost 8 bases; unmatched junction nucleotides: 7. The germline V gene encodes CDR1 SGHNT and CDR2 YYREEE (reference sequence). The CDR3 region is CASSSTGGMDTIYF. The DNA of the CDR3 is TGTGCCAGCAGTTCGACAGGGGGCATGGACACCATATATTTT. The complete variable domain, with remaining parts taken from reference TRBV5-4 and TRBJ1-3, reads ETGVTQSPTHLIKTRGQQVTLRCSSQSGHNTVSWYQQALGQGPQFIFQYYREEENGRGNFPPRFSGLQFPNYSSELNVNALELDDSALYLCASSSTGGMDTIYFGEGSWLTVV.

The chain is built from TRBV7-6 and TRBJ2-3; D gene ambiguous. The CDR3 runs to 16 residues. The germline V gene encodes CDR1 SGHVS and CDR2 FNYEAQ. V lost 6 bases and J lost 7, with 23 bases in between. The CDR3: CASRPSGRKDFNTQYF. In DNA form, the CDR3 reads TGTGCCAGCAGACCTAGTGGCAGAAAAGACTTTAATACGCAGTATTTT.

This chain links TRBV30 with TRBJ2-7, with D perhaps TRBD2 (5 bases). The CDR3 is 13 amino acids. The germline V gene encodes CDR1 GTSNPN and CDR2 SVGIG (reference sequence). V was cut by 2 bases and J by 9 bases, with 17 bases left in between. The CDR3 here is CAWSLLEESGQYF. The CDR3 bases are TGTGCCTGGAGTCTGCTAGAGGAGAGCGGGCAGTACTTC. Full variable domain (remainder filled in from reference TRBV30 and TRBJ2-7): SQTIHQWPATLVQPVGSPLSLECTVEGTSNPNLYWYRQAAGRGLQLLFYSVGIGQISSEVPQNLSASRPQDRQFILSSKKLLLSDSGFYLCAWSLLEESGQYFGPGTRLTVT.

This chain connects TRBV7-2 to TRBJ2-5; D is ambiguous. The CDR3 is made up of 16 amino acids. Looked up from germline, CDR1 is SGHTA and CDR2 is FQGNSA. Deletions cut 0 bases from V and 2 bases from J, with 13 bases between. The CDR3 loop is CASSLAAAELQETQYF. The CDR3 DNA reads TGTGCCAGCAGCTTAGCTGCGGCAGAGCTACAAGAGACCCAGTACTTC. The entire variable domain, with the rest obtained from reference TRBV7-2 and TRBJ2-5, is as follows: GAGVSQSPSNKVTEKGKDVELRCDPISGHTALYWYRQSLGQGLEFLIYFQGNSAPDKSGLPSDRFSAERTGGSVSTLTIQRTQQEDSAVYLCASSLAAAELQETQYFGPGTRLLVL.

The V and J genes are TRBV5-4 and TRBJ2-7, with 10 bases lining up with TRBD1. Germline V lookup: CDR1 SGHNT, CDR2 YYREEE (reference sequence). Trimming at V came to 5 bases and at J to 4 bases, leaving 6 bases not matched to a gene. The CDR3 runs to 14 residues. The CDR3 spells CASRPGQGVYEQYF. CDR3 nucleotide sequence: TGTGCCAGCAGACCCGGACAGGGGGTATACGAGCAGTACTTC.

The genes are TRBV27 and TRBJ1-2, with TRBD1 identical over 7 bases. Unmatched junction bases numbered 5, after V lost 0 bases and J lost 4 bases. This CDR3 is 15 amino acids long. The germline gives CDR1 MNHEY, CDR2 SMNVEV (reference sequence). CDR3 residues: CASSLSVGGAYGYTF. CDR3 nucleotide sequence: TGTGCCAGCAGTTTATCGGTAGGGGGCGCCTATGGCTACACCTTC.

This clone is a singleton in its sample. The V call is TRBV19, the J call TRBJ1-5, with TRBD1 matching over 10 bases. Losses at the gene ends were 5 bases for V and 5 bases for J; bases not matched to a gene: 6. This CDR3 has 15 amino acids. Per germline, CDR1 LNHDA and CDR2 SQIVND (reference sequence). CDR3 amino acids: CASSPDRGQDQPQHF. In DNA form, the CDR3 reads TGTGCCAGTAGTCCAGACAGGGGGCAGGATCAGCCCCAGCATTTT.

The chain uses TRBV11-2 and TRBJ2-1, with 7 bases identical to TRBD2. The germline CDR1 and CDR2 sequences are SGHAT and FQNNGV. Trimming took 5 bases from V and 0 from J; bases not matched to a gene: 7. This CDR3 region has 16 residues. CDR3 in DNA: TGTGCCAGCAGCCACCGAGGGAGGGGCTCCTACAATGAGCAGTTCTTC. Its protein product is CASSHRGRGSYNEQFF.

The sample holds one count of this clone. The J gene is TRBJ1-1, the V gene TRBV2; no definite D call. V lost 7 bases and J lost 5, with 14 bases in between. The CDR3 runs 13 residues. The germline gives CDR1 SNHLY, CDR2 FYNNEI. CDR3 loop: CASKDSTGTEAFF. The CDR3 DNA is TGTGCCAGCAAGGACTCGACGGGGACTGAAGCTTTCTTT.

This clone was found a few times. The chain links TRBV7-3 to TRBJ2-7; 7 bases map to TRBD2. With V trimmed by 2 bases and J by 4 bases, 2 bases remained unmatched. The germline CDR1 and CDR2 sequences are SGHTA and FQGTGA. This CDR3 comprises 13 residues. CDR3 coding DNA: TGTGCCAGCAGCTTATGGGAGGGGTACGAGCAGTACTTC. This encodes CASSLWEGYEQYF.

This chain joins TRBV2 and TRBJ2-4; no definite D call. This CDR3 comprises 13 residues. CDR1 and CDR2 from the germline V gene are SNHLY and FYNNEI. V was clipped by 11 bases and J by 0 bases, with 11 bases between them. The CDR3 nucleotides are TGTGCCTGTATGGGCATAGCCAAAAACATTCAGTACTTC. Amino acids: CACMGIAKNIQYF.

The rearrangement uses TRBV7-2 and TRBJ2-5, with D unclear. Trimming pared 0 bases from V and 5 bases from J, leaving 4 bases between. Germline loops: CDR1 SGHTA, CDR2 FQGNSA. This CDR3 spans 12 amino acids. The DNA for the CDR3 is TGTGCCAGCAGCTTAGCCTCGGAGACCCAGTACTTC. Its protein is CASSLASETQYF.

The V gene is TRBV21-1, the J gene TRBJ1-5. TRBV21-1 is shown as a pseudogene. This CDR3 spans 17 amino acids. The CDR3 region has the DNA TGTGCCAGCAGCAAAGATATGTGGGAGAGGGGCAATCAGCCCCAGCATTTT. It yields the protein CASSKDMWERGNQPQHF.

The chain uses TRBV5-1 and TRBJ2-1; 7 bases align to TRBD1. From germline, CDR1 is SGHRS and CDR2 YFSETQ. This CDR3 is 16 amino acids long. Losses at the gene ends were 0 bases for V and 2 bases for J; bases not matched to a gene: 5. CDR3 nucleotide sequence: TGCGCCAGCAGCTTGGGACAGGGTTTCACCTACAATGAGCAGTTCTTC. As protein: CASSLGQGFTYNEQFF. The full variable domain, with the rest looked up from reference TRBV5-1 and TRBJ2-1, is KAGVTQTPRYLIKTRGQQVTLSCSPISGHRSVSWYQQTPGQGLQFLFEYFSETQRNKGNFPGRFSGRQFSNSRSEMNVSTLELGDSALYLCASSLGQGFTYNEQFFGPGTRLTVL.